These T cell receptor beta chains were read from a single sample in a study of blood T cells in healthy people across ages. Each CDR3 protein gets one entry after TCRdb re-called the 5' RACE reads with MiXCR. The repertoire includes around 1,800,000 distinct CDR3 sequences, about two fifths of them detected once, and 20% to 25% sits in the top ten. The sequencing sample was made of blood. These receptors came from a human donor in good health. The CDR3 runs from the conserved cysteine through the conserved F or W. D genes are given only for firm matches. Where a row states a size, it is once, few, many or the class of an expanded clone; other rows omit it.

few | 16 | TRBJ2-3 | TRBV11-3 | TRBD2 | CASSLVTSGGADTQYF | TGTGCCAGCAGCTTAGTCACTAGCGGGGGAGCAGATACGCAGTATTTT
. | 14 | TRBJ2-1 | TRBV30 | . | CAWSVKSSYNEQFF | TGTGCCTGGAGTGTGAAAAGCTCCTACAATGAGCAGTTCTTC
. | 15 | TRBJ2-2 | TRBV29-1 | TRBD1 | CSVCVPPQGMGELFF | TGCAGCGTTTGTGTACCACCACAGGGGATGGGGGAGCTGTTTTTT
few | 12 | TRBJ1-1 | TRBV29-1 | TRBD1 | CSATGARAEAFF | TGCAGCGCGACAGGGGCGAGGGCTGAAGCTTTCTTT
. | 13 | TRBJ2-7 | TRBV5-8 | . | CASGLVSGEEQYF | TGTGCCAGCGGCTTGGTTTCGGGGGAAGAGCAGTACTTC
. | 14 | TRBJ2-5 | TRBV7-2 | . | CASSLTAQGETQYF | TGTGCCAGCAGCTTAACCGCACAGGGAGAGACCCAGTACTTC
. | 12 | TRBJ2-7 | TRBV7-2 | TRBD1 | CASSSDRAQQYF | TGTGCCAGCAGCTCCGACAGGGCTCAGCAGTACTTC
few | 16 | TRBJ2-1 | TRBV6-2/TRBV6-3 | TRBD2 | CASSSSGTSGFNEQFF | TGTGCCAGCAGTTCGTCCGGGACTAGCGGCTTCAATGAGCAGTTCTTC
. | 15 | TRBJ2-2 | TRBV4-1 | . | CASSQGLLNTGELFF | TGCGCCAGCAGCCAAGGACTCTTAAACACCGGGGAGCTGTTTTTT
. | 18 | TRBJ2-1 | TRBV18 | . | CASSLRVSGNSLSYEQFF | TGTGCCAGCTCACTTAGGGTCTCCGGGAACAGCCTCTCCTACGAGCAGTTCTTC
. | 15 | TRBJ2-7 | TRBV12-3/TRBV12-4 | . | CASSSRDPSSYEQYF | TGTGCCAGCAGTTCCAGGGACCCGAGCTCCTACGAGCAGTACTTC
. | 13 | TRBJ2-5 | TRBV7-2 | TRBD2 | CASGSGGRETQYF | TGTGCCAGCGGTAGCGGGGGCCGGGAGACCCAGTACTTC
few | 20 | TRBJ2-3 | TRBV6-2/TRBV6-3 | TRBD2 | CASSYGPSRFEAGGGDTQYF | TGTGCCAGCAGTTATGGTCCCTCCCGTTTTGAAGCGGGGGGCGGCGATACGCAGTATTTT
. | 13 | TRBJ1-6 | TRBV12-3/TRBV12-4 | TRBD1 | CASSDRGDSPLHF | TGTGCCAGCTCCGACAGGGGAGATTCACCCCTCCACTTT
. | 13 | TRBJ2-7 | TRBV20-1 | . | CSASVTGPYEQYF | TGCAGTGCTAGTGTCACGGGACCCTACGAGCAGTACTTC
. | 13 | TRBJ2-3 | TRBV20-1 | . | CSAHVEPTDAQYF | TGCAGTGCCCACGTGGAGCCCACAGATGCGCAGTATTTT
. | 16 | TRBJ2-3 | TRBV10-3 | . | CAINSGEWGYTDTQYF | TGTGCCATCAATTCAGGGGAGTGGGGTTACACAGATACGCAGTATTTT
. | 13 | TRBJ2-7 | TRBV12-3/TRBV12-4 | TRBD1 | CASSDDRVFEQYF | TGTGCCAGCAGTGATGACAGGGTTTTCGAGCAGTACTTC
. | 14 | TRBJ2-7 | TRBV28 | . | CASSPHGETGEQYF | TGTGCCAGCAGTCCTCACGGGGAAACCGGCGAGCAGTACTTC
few | 16 | TRBJ2-7 | TRBV7-2 | TRBD1 | CASSLSQGQSLYEQYF | TGTGCCAGCAGCTTAAGTCAGGGACAGAGTTTGTACGAGCAGTACTTC
. | 14 | TRBJ1-2 | TRBV2 | . | CASSELELSDGYTF | TGTGCCAGCAGTGAACTCGAATTATCGGATGGCTACACCTTC
. | 15 | TRBJ2-1 | TRBV10-3 | TRBD2 | CAISVAGGGTHEQFF | TGTGCCATCAGTGTGGCGGGGGGGGGTACTCATGAGCAGTTCTTC
few | 14 | TRBJ2-1 | TRBV4-3 | . | CASSQERTDDEQFF | TGCGCCAGCAGCCAAGAGAGGACAGACGATGAGCAGTTCTTC
. | 13 | TRBJ2-7 | TRBV5-4 | . | CASSLAEPGEQYF | TGTGCCAGCAGCTTGGCCGAACCTGGGGAGCAGTACTTC
. | 13 | TRBJ1-5 | TRBV20-1 | . | CSAMDRVNQPQHF | TGCAGTGCTATGGACAGAGTCAATCAGCCCCAGCATTTT
few | 15 | TRBJ2-3 | TRBV5-1 | TRBD1 | CASSLEGRGLDTQYF | TGCGCCAGCAGCTTGGAGGGCAGGGGGTTGGATACGCAGTATTTT
few | 17 | TRBJ2-3 | TRBV7-9 | TRBD1 | CASSFPEESGGINTQYF | TGTGCCAGCAGCTTCCCGGAGGAGTCAGGGGGCATAAATACGCAGTATTTT
few | 12 | TRBJ2-5 | TRBV11-2 | . | CASSYDRETQYF | TGTGCCAGCAGCTACGATCGGGAGACCCAGTACTTC
few | 12 | TRBJ2-1 | TRBV5-1 | . | CASRRRVEEQFF | TGCGCCAGCAGGCGCCGCGTGGAGGAGCAGTTCTTC
few | 14 | TRBJ1-5 | TRBV3-1 | . | CASSQDGANQPQHF | TGTGCCAGCAGCCAAGATGGGGCAAATCAGCCCCAGCATTTT